The 28 T cell receptor beta chains given below trace back to one sample, sequenced in a study of blood T cell repertoires in COVID-19. Using immunoSEQ multiplex PCR, the repertoire was profiled, and TCRdb retains in-frame clones only, with some absent. The data show 95,000 to 150,000 clones, with about three quarters seen just once and 2.2% held by the top ten. The material sequenced was peripheral blood. Every receptor here comes from a woman aged 65 to 85 with acute or convalescent COVID-19.

CDR3 region: CASSEALKGGDQEKLFF. CDR3 nucleotides: TGTGCCAGCAGTGAAGCGCTTAAGGGAGGGGACCAGGAAAAACTGTTTTTT. The chain joins TRBV2 to TRBJ1-4, with D maybe TRBD1 (5 bases). This CDR3 region has 17 residues. The germline V and J ends were trimmed by 0 bases and 8 bases, with 19 bases remaining between them. Germline CDR1 reads SNHLY; CDR2 reads FYNNEI.

This clone was seen only a few times. J is TRBJ1-6 and V is TRBV27; 7 bases align to TRBD1. CDR3 length equals 14 residues. CDR1 MNHEY and CDR2 SMNVEV come from the germline V gene (reference sequence). J gave up 9 bases and V 2 bases, and 4 bases lay outside the gene matches. Written as DNA, the CDR3 is TGTGCCAGCAGTTTAACGACAGGGATTTCACCCCTCCACTTT. It encodes CASSLTTGISPLHF.

There are a few counts of this clone. The CDR3 is CASSLTSGNAYEQYF. CDR3 DNA: TGTGCCAGCAGCCTCACTAGCGGGAATGCCTACGAGCAGTACTTC. The chain joins TRBV5-6 to TRBJ2-7; 10 nucleotides align to TRBD2. V shed 4 bases, J shed 2 bases, and the junction held 6 bases outside the gene matches. This CDR3 comprises 15 residues. Germline CDR1 and CDR2: SGHDT and YYEEEE.

This clone was observed a few times. This rearrangement joins TRBV20-1 to TRBJ1-1, with TRBD1 matching over 7 bases. Germline CDR1 is DFQATT and CDR2 is SNEGSKA (reference sequence). The CDR3 length is 15 residues. Trimming cost V 3 bases and J 4 bases; bases outside gene matches: 11. The CDR3 DNA is TGCAGTGCTAGTCTTAAGGTACAGGGGAGCACTGAAGCTTTCTTT. This codes for CSASLKVQGSTEAFF.

This clone was picked up a small number of times. V and J are TRBV28 and TRBJ2-7, with 12 bases lining up with TRBD2. The germline CDR1 and CDR2 sequences are MDHEN and SYDVKM. The CDR3 sequence is 17 residues long. The ends lost 6 bases at V and 2 bases at J; junction bases unmatched: 11. The CDR3 spells CASSYPTSGRKTYEQYF. The CDR3 DNA reads as TGTGCCAGCAGCTATCCTACTAGCGGGAGGAAAACCTACGAGCAGTACTTC.

This clone was observed a few times. The gene calls are TRBV19 and TRBJ1-5, with 7 bases fitting TRBD1. The CDR3 runs 13 residues. Trimming cost V 7 bases and J 7 bases; bases outside gene matches: 7. The germline V gene encodes CDR1 LNHDA and CDR2 SQIVND (reference sequence). CDR3 nucleotides: TGTGCCAGTACCCACAGGGGCGACCAGCCCCAGCATTTT. The encoded protein is CASTHRGDQPQHF.

The CDR3 is CASSLVGGTLGETQYF. The CDR3 nucleotides read TGTGCCAGCAGCTTAGTTGGCGGGACCTTGGGGGAGACCCAGTACTTC. The chain has TRBV7-2 and TRBJ2-5, with D perhaps TRBD2 (6 bases). CDR1 and CDR2 (germline): SGHTA, FQGNSA. Trimming removed 1 base from V and 5 bases from J, with 17 bases in between. The CDR3 runs 16 residues.

This clone was counted only a few times. This sequence joins TRBV27 and TRBJ2-1; 7 bases map to TRBD1. V gave up 5 bases and J gave up 0 bases; unmatched junction bases: 4. The V gene's germline CDR1 is MNHEY and CDR2 SMNVEV (reference sequence). The CDR3 runs to 15 residues. CDR3 in DNA: TGTGCCAGCAGTCCAGGGGGACCCTCCTACAATGAGCAGTTCTTC. This encodes CASSPGGPSYNEQFF.

The rearrangement joins TRBV28 to TRBJ1-2; D may be TRBD1 (6 bases). Trimming left V 4 bases short and J 8 bases short, with 14 bases between. The CDR3 runs to 13 residues. Germline V gives CDR1 MDHEN, CDR2 SYDVKM. Here the CDR3 DNA reads TGTGCCAGCAGTTACTCGCACAGGGTCGGCTACACCTTC. Translation: CASSYSHRVGYTF.

The chain joins TRBV28 to TRBJ1-4, with 9 bases aligning to TRBD1. This CDR3 spans 14 amino acids. J was trimmed by 6 bases and V by 5 bases; bases with no gene match: 4. Looked up from germline, CDR1 is MDHEN and CDR2 is SYDVKM. The CDR3 loop reads CASSSGQGYEKLFF. CDR3 DNA sequence: TGTGCCAGCAGTAGCGGACAGGGGTATGAAAAACTGTTTTTT.

This chain links TRBV25-1 with TRBJ2-5; the D gene is possibly TRBD1 (6 bases). The CDR3 sequence is 14 residues long. The V and J ends lost 6 bases and 5 bases respectively, with 16 bases between them. The germline V gene has CDR1 MGHDK and CDR2 SYGVNS. In DNA form, the CDR3 reads TGTGCCAGCAGCCCTACAGGGAGAGGTGAGACCCAGTACTTC. This sequence encodes CASSPTGRGETQYF.

V usage is TRBV4-1 and J usage is TRBJ2-7; 7 positions agree with TRBD1. The germline gives CDR1 MGHRA, CDR2 YSYEKL. The CDR3 contains 15 residues. Trimming removed 0 bases from V and 3 bases from J; junction bases left unmatched: 5. For the CDR3, the DNA is TGCGCCAGCAGCCAAGAAGGACAGGCGAGCTACGAGCAGTACTTC. Its translation: CASSQEGQASYEQYF.

This clone was counted only a few times. The chain links TRBV10-3 to TRBJ2-7; 9 bases are shared with TRBD1. The CDR3 extends over 14 amino acids. Germline CDR1 ENHRY, CDR2 SYGVKD. V lost 2 bases, J lost 3 bases, and 2 bases stayed unmatched. CDR3 region: CAISEGQGIYEQYF. CDR3 DNA sequence: TGTGCCATCAGTGAGGGACAGGGGATCTACGAGCAGTACTTC.

The chain uses TRBV3-1 (or the pseudogene TRBV3-2) and TRBJ2-5, with a possible D match to TRBD2 (6 bases). The germline CDR1 and CDR2 sequences are LGHDT and YNNKEL (reference sequence). CDR3 length: 16 residues. Between the trimmed V and J ends, which lost 1 base and 5 bases, there was a span of 17 bases. Written as DNA, the CDR3 is TGTGCCAGCAGCCAAGGAAGGAGGGGTGACTTGGAGACCCAGTACTTC. Its protein is CASSQGRRGDLETQYF.

This clone was counted only a few times. The chain combines TRBV9 with TRBJ2-3; D might be TRBD2 (5 bases). The CDR3 spans 16 residues. Germline CDR1 reads SGDLS; CDR2 reads YYNGEE. V gave up 0 bases and J gave up 0 bases, with 11 bases separating them. CDR3 nucleotide sequence: TGTGCCAGCAGCGTAGGGGGAGTCGCGAGCACAGATACGCAGTATTTT. Translating it yields CASSVGGVASTDTQYF.

The chain is built from TRBV18 and TRBJ2-7; 12 positions match TRBD1. This CDR3 spans 17 amino acids. J was trimmed by 7 bases and V by 0 bases; bases with no gene match: 10. In germline, CDR1 is KGHSH, CDR2 LQKENI. The CDR3 sequence: CASSPPSSRDRGQEQYF. The CDR3 nucleotides are TGTGCCAGCTCACCACCGTCCAGCCGGGACAGGGGGCAAGAGCAGTACTTC.

The CDR3, as DNA: TGTGCCAGCAAAGACGGGGGGAAAGCCACCGGGGAGCTGTTTTTT. Encoded protein: CASKDGGKATGELFF. The chain joins TRBV27 to TRBJ2-2, with TRBD2 matching over 7 bases. CDR1 is MNHEY, CDR2 SMNVEV, per germline (reference sequence). J gave up 4 bases and V 7 bases, and 9 bases lay outside the gene matches. The CDR3 consists of 15 residues.

This chain joins TRBV18 and TRBJ2-4; TRBD1 is a possible D gene (7 bases). This CDR3 spans 19 amino acids. Germline V gives CDR1 KGHSH, CDR2 LQKENI. Trimming removed 3 bases at V and 0 bases at J, with 21 bases between. The CDR3 nucleotides read TGTGCCAGCTCACCGTTGCGGGACAGAGATCCCCTAGCCAAAAACATTCAGTACTTC. This encodes CASSPLRDRDPLAKNIQYF.

A few counts support this clone. This chain joins TRBV29-1 and TRBJ1-2, with 12 bases matching TRBD1. The CDR3 totals 17 residues. Trimming took 6 bases from V and 1 from J; bases not matched to a gene: 12. Germline-derived CDR1 and CDR2 are SQVTM and ANQGSEA. CDR3 in DNA: TGCAGCGTCCCCGCCCCGGGACAGGGGGCGCATAACTATGGCTACACCTTC. It codes for CSVPAPGQGAHNYGYTF.

V and J are TRBV10-3 and TRBJ1-1; 9 bases are shared with TRBD1. Germline V gene lookup returns CDR1 ENHRY and CDR2 SYGVKD. The ends lost 5 bases at V and 5 bases at J; junction bases unmatched: 6. This CDR3 is 14 amino acids long. The CDR3 DNA sequence: TGTGCCATCAGTTTAACAGGGGGCGGGACTGAAGCTTTCTTT. It translates to CAISLTGGGTEAFF.

The gene calls are TRBV6-6 and TRBJ2-1, with TRBD1 matching over 9 bases. Trimming at V came to 0 bases and at J to 5 bases, leaving 5 bases not matched to a gene. CDR3 length: 16 residues. CDR1 MNHNY and CDR2 SVGAGI come from the germline V gene (reference sequence). The chain's CDR3 is CASSYSKGQGDNEQFF. The CDR3, as DNA: TGTGCCAGCAGTTACTCGAAGGGACAGGGTGACAATGAGCAGTTCTTC.

The chain has TRBV2 and TRBJ2-7, with 8 bases matching TRBD1. Germline V lookup: CDR1 SNHLY, CDR2 FYNNEI. This CDR3 contains 15 residues. The J segment lost 0 bases and the V segment lost 3 bases, leaving 4 bases of the junction unmatched. The CDR3 spells CASSDRGPPSYEQYF. The CDR3 coding sequence is TGTGCCAGCAGTGACAGGGGGCCTCCCTCCTACGAGCAGTACTTC.

This chain joins TRBV19 and TRBJ1-1, with D uncertain. Germline-derived CDR1 and CDR2 are LNHDA and SQIVND (reference sequence). The CDR3 runs to 13 residues. V was trimmed by 6 bases and J by 5 bases, leaving 13 bases between them. CDR3 amino acids: CASRGRERTEAFF. Written as DNA, the CDR3 is TGTGCCAGTAGGGGGAGGGAGAGGACTGAAGCTTTCTTT.

This sequence joins TRBV21-1 and TRBJ1-5; the table assigns TRBD1, which was not confirmed against the DNA. TRBV21-1 is a pseudogene segment. There are 16 residues in the CDR3. CDR3 DNA sequence: TGTGCCAGCAGCAAAGCGGACAGGGGAAGAAATCAGCCCCAGCATTTT. This gives the protein CASSKADRGRNQPQHF.

The chain links TRBV7-2 to TRBJ2-1; D is possibly TRBD2 (5 bases). Germline CDR1 is SGHTA and CDR2 is FQGNSA. Trimming took off 5 bases at V and 7 bases at J, with 12 bases between the two ends. The CDR3 is made up of 13 amino acids. CDR3 bases: TGTGCCAGCAGCCAGGAGGATCGGAATGAGCAGTTCTTC. Translated, it gives CASSQEDRNEQFF.

This sequence joins TRBV19 and TRBJ2-1; TRBD2 matches at 10 bases. V trimming: 1 base; J trimming: 7 bases; junction bases outside the gene matches: 22. The CDR3 is 21 residues long. CDR1 LNHDA and CDR2 SQIVND come from the germline V gene (reference sequence). The CDR3 coding sequence is TGTGCCAGTAGTATAGGAGCTGGGACAGCCTCCAGCGGGAGGGCGGGGAATGAGCAGTTCTTC. As protein: CASSIGAGTASSGRAGNEQFF.

In its sample, this clone was seen a few times. For the CDR3, the DNA is TGTGCCAGCAGCCAAATACAGGGAGCCTACGAGCAGTACTTC. It is translated as CASSQIQGAYEQYF. The chain combines TRBV3-1 (or the pseudogene TRBV3-2) with TRBJ2-7; weak D call: TRBD1 (6 bases). This CDR3 comprises 14 residues. The V and J ends lost 2 bases and 2 bases respectively, with 10 bases between them. Germline V gene sequence: CDR1 LGHDT, CDR2 YNNKEL (reference sequence).

CDR3 in DNA: TGTGCCAGCAGCACCCGACAGTTAAGCTCCTATAATTCACCCCTCCACTTT. This gives the protein CASSTRQLSSYNSPLHF. V is TRBV5-6 and J is TRBJ1-6; TRBD1 might be the D (5 bases). The CDR3 totals 17 residues. Trimming stripped 4 bases from V and 0 bases from J, with 14 bases between. Germline V CDR1 and CDR2: SGHDT, YYEEEE.